This entry lists 24 T cell receptor beta chains sequenced from one sample in a study of T cells in Graves' hyperthyroidism and ophthalmopathy (dated by TCRdb to the late 2010s). Receptors were amplified or captured by multiplex PCR. Sequencing relied on an Illumina HiSeq 2000. The TCR beta CDR3 regions were amplified from the RNA transcripts. The first round of RT-PCR for the TCR CDR3 was performed with the HTBI primer set and the Qiagen OneStep RT-PCR kit. TCRdb's own reprocessing of the public reads used fastp at Q25 and MiXCR and kept productive beta chains. Rows with a matching CDR3 protein are joined into one entry that keeps the most common DNA and genes. This sample holds hundreds of thousands of distinct CDR3 sequences; just over 45% were observed only once. Clones ranked in the top ten supply roughly 8.2% of the sample. Material: peripheral blood or thyroid tissue (not recorded which). The receptors shown here come from a woman aged 18-29 years with Graves' hyperthyroidism. Donor details come from another sample of the same person, matched by shared clones.

There are a few counts of this clonotype. The gene calls are TRBV12-5 and TRBJ2-5; D perhaps matches TRBD2 (5 bases). The germline gives CDR1 LGHNT, CDR2 FRNRAP. The CDR3 spans 13 residues. Trimming pared 5 bases from V and 7 bases from J, leaving 14 bases between. The CDR3 coding sequence is TGTGCTAGTGGTCCGGACTTGCGTGGGACCCAGTACTTC. It specifies CASGPDLRGTQYF.

This chain uses TRBV6-1 with TRBJ2-7; 9 nucleotides agree with TRBD1. The CDR3 extends over 12 amino acids. Germline CDR1 MNHNS, CDR2 SASEGT. Losses at the gene ends were 6 bases for V and 11 bases for J; bases not matched to a gene: 8. CDR3 region: CASSWTGAGEYF. CDR3 coding DNA: TGTGCCAGCAGCTGGACAGGGGCCGGGGAGTACTTC.

This clonotype was seen repeatedly, ten times or more. The CDR3 spells CASSSGEISSPLHF. In nucleotides, the CDR3 is TGTGCCAGCAGCTCAGGGGAAATAAGTTCACCCCTCCACTTT. The chain joins TRBV7-9 to TRBJ1-6, with D possibly being TRBD1 (6 bases). This CDR3 contains 14 residues. CDR1 SEHNR and CDR2 FQNEAQ come from the germline V gene (reference sequence). V was pared by 4 bases and J by 9 bases, with 13 bases between.

The rearrangement uses TRBV2 and TRBJ2-2; tentatively, D is TRBD1 or TRBD2 (5 bases each). Germline V gene data show CDR1 as SNHLY and CDR2 as FYNNEI. CDR3 length: 15 residues. V shed 8 bases and J shed 2 bases, with 15 bases lying between them. The CDR3 DNA reads TGTGCCAGCCCGGGTGAGGGGAGCAACACCGGGGAGCTGTTTTTT. This encodes CASPGEGSNTGELFF.

This clonotype was seen more than once but under ten times. Being one base from a much bigger clone, this may be a read error. This chain connects TRBV12-3 or TRBV12-4 to TRBJ2-6; D remains ambiguous. The CDR3 is made up of 13 amino acids. V was clipped by 7 bases and J by 0 bases, with 4 bases between them. DNA for the CDR3: TGTGCCAGCATCCTCTCTGGGGCCAACGTCCTGACTTTC. This gives the protein CASILSGANVLTF.

At least ten counts were recorded for this clonotype. The CDR3 nucleotides read TGCAGTGCTAACCGGGACCCTGTTAGTTGGGGGCAGTACTTC. Translation: CSANRDPVSWGQYF. V usage is TRBV20-1 and J usage is TRBJ2-7; D is tentatively TRBD1 or TRBD2 (5 bases each). Germline CDR1 is DFQATT and CDR2 is SNEGSKA (reference sequence). This CDR3 spans 14 amino acids. Trimming took off 4 bases at V and 9 bases at J, with 22 bases between the two ends.

This clonotype was observed many times. The V call is TRBV10-3, the J call TRBJ1-2; possibly TRBD1 for D (6 bases). Deletions cut 5 bases from V and 3 bases from J, with 10 bases between. Per the germline V gene, CDR1 is ENHRY and CDR2 is SYGVKD. The length of the CDR3 is 13 residues. CDR3 DNA sequence: TGTGCCATCAGTCCTGCAGGGGACTATGGCTACACCTTC. Translating it yields CAISPAGDYGYTF.

In regard to this clonotype: This may come from a read error, since a much larger clone is one base off. This sequence joins TRBV7-2 and TRBJ1-2, with D perhaps TRBD1 (5 bases). The CDR3 spans 10 residues. Germline V gene lookup returns CDR1 SGHTA and CDR2 FQGNSA. Between the trimmed V and J ends, which lost 9 bases and 3 bases, there was a span of 5 bases. The CDR3 bases are TGTGCCAGGGGGGACTATGGCTACACCTTC. This translates into CARGDYGYTF.

This chain connects TRBV29-1 to TRBJ1-2; the D gene is possibly TRBD1 (5 bases). V lost 5 bases and J lost 8, with 27 bases in between. The V gene's germline CDR1 is SQVTM and CDR2 ANQGSEA. The CDR3 spans 16 residues. The CDR3 region is CSVQLGTLAGTSGYTF. The CDR3, as DNA: TGCAGCGTTCAACTTGGGACTTTGGCCGGGACTAGCGGCTACACCTTC. Looking up the rest from reference TRBV29-1 and TRBJ1-2 gives the full variable domain: SAVISQKPSRDICQRGTSLTIQCQVDSQVTMMFWYRQQPGQSLTLIATANQGSEATYESGFVIDKFPISRPNLTFSTLTVSNMSPEDSSIYLCSVQLGTLAGTSGYTFGSGTRLTVV.

The CDR3 protein is CASSEGEHTEAFF. The CDR3 region has the DNA TGTGCCAGCAGTGAGGGGGAGCATACTGAAGCTTTCTTT. The V call is TRBV25-1, the J call TRBJ1-1; weak D call: TRBD1 (5 bases). The CDR3 is 13 amino acids. CDR1 MGHDK and CDR2 SYGVNS come from the germline V gene. The V and J ends lost 3 bases and 5 bases respectively, with 10 bases between them.

This clonotype was picked up a small number of times. This chain connects TRBV13 to TRBJ1-2; 8 bases are shared with TRBD1. Germline CDR1 is PRHDT and CDR2 is FYEKMQ (reference sequence). V lost 6 bases to trimming and J lost 8 bases; unmatched junction nucleotides: 11. The CDR3 covers 14 residues. The CDR3 reads CASRHRGQGGGYTF. The DNA for the CDR3 is TGTGCCAGCAGGCACCGCGGACAGGGTGGGGGCTACACCTTC.

In its sample, this clonotype was seen many times. One end of the junction does not line up with germline, which may come from a read error. The V and J genes are TRBV10-3 and TRBJ1-5; D may be TRBD1 (5 bases). This CDR3 is built from 13 residues. The germline V gene has CDR1 ENHRY and CDR2 SYGVKD. CDR3 sequence (DNA): TGTGCCAGCAGTTCCGACAGCCATCAGCCCCAGCATTTT. It yields the protein CASSSDSHQPQHF.

The chain has TRBV5-1 and TRBJ2-5; 7 bases map to TRBD1. There are 15 residues in the CDR3. CDR1 is SGHRS, CDR2 YFSETQ, per germline. V lost 0 bases and J lost 2; bases outside the gene matches: 4. The CDR3 DNA reads as TGCGCCAGCAGCTTGGGAGACAGGGCGCAAGAGACCCAGTACTTC. Residues: CASSLGDRAQETQYF.

This clonotype was observed a few times. The chain recombines TRBV7-2 with TRBJ2-3, with 10 nucleotides matching TRBD2. Germline V CDR1 and CDR2: SGHTA, FQGNSA. With 8 bases clipped from V and 3 bases from J, the junction kept 11 bases outside the gene matches. CDR3 length equals 16 residues. CDR3 bases: TGTGCCAGCCCCTACCCAGCGGGAGGGCCGACAGATACGCAGTATTTT. Protein: CASPYPAGGPTDTQYF.

This clonotype has a handful of counts. The chain links TRBV7-8 to TRBJ1-5; unclear D gene. The CDR3 totals 17 residues. V lost 2 bases and J 3 bases, leaving 17 bases between the germline ends. CDR1 and CDR2 (germline): SGHVS, FQNEAQ. The CDR3 region is CASSLLGGESHNQPQHF. CDR3 DNA: TGTGCCAGCAGCTTACTCGGCGGGGAGTCCCACAATCAGCCCCAGCATTTT.

In its sample, this clonotype was seen many times. This chain joins TRBV29-1 and TRBJ1-1; a possible D gene is TRBD1 (5 bases). V lost 1 base and J 3 bases, leaving 9 bases between the germline ends. Per germline, CDR1 SQVTM and CDR2 ANQGSEA. The length of the CDR3 is 13 residues. The CDR3 loop is CSVEGPGDTEAFF. CDR3 coding DNA: TGCAGCGTTGAAGGCCCGGGGGACACTGAAGCTTTCTTT. The complete variable domain, with remaining parts taken from reference TRBV29-1 and TRBJ1-1, reads SAVISQKPSRDICQRGTSLTIQCQVDSQVTMMFWYRQQPGQSLTLIATANQGSEATYESGFVIDKFPISRPNLTFSTLTVSNMSPEDSSIYLCSVEGPGDTEAFFGQGTRLTVV.

This rearrangement joins TRBV20-1 to TRBJ1-5, with D possibly TRBD1 on 5 matching bases. Looked up from germline, CDR1 is DFQATT and CDR2 is SNEGSKA (reference sequence). CDR3 length: 15 residues. Between the trimmed V and J ends, which lost 6 bases and 4 bases, there was a span of 19 bases. DNA of the CDR3: TGCAGTGCGGCACGCGGGGGGTTCGGGAATCAGCCCCAGCATTTT. Protein: CSAARGGFGNQPQHF.

This clonotype has a single count. V gene TRBV24-1 combines with J gene TRBJ2-6; 10 bases fit TRBD1. CDR1 and CDR2 from the germline V gene are KGHDR and SFDVKD. The CDR3 covers 17 residues. With V trimmed by 4 bases and J by 4 bases, 6 bases remained unmatched. CDR3 coding DNA: TGTGCCACCAGTGACCAGACAGGGGGCAGAGGGGCCAACGTCCTGACTTTC. It encodes CATSDQTGGRGANVLTF.

This clonotype was counted a few times. CDR3 protein: CASSPQEGSPLHF. CDR3 nucleotides: TGTGCCAGCAGCCCCCAGGAGGGCTCACCCCTCCACTTT. The chain carries TRBV7-9 and TRBJ1-6; D is uncertain. In germline, CDR1 is SEHNR, CDR2 FQNEAQ (reference sequence). This CDR3 comprises 13 residues. Trimming removed 5 bases at V and 10 bases at J, with 12 bases between.

Ten or more counts support this clonotype. CDR3 coding DNA: TGTGCCAGCAGTTCCGAGTCACTAGCGGGGTACGAGCAGTACTTC. Its translation is CASSSESLAGYEQYF. The chain recombines TRBV7-6 with TRBJ2-7; 10 nucleotides match TRBD2. CDR3 length equals 15 residues. Germline V gene data show CDR1 as SGHVS and CDR2 as FNYEAQ. After removal of 6 bases from V and 4 bases from J, the junction contained 9 bases not matched to a gene. Complete variable domain (other parts from reference TRBV7-6 and TRBJ2-7): GAGVSQSPRYKVTKRGQDVALRCDPISGHVSLYWYRQALGQGPEFLTYFNYEAQQDKSGLPNDRFSAERPEGSISTLTIQRTEQRDSAMYRCASSSESLAGYEQYFGPGTRLTVT.

This clonotype was seen more than once but under ten times. V usage is TRBV7-2 and J usage is TRBJ2-7; D might be TRBD2 (5 bases). The CDR3 covers 15 residues. Germline CDR1 is SGHTA and CDR2 is FQGNSA. Trimming shortened V by 3 bases and J by 0 bases, and 12 bases separated the two germline ends. CDR3 region: CASSFRPGSSYEQYF. The CDR3 bases are TGTGCCAGCAGCTTTCGACCGGGGAGCTCCTACGAGCAGTACTTC.

The rearrangement uses TRBV19 and TRBJ1-5; D is uncertain. The ends were cut back, 3 bases at V and 0 bases at J, with 9 bases in the middle. Germline loops: CDR1 LNHDA, CDR2 SQIVND (reference sequence). This CDR3 spans 15 amino acids. Written as DNA, the CDR3 is TGTGCCAGTAGTATTTGGCAGTATAGCAATCAGCCCCAGCATTTT. Its protein product is CASSIWQYSNQPQHF.

This clonotype was seen many times. The J gene is TRBJ1-2, the V gene TRBV2; 7 bases agree with TRBD1. V was clipped by 7 bases and J by 2 bases; unmatched bases: 10. The CDR3 has 15 amino acids. Germline CDR1 is SNHLY and CDR2 is FYNNEI. CDR3 DNA sequence: TGTGCCAGCACATTGGGGACAGCTTTAAACTATGGCTACACCTTC. Translated: CASTLGTALNYGYTF.

This clonotype has ten or more counts. The V gene is TRBV10-3, the J gene TRBJ1-2; TRBD1 aligns across 7 bases. From germline, CDR1 is ENHRY and CDR2 SYGVKD. The CDR3 sequence is 13 residues long. The junction had 9 bases not matched to a gene; V was cut back by 6 bases and J by 8 bases. CDR3 coding DNA: TGTGCCATCAGCGGACAGGACCTCTACGGCTACACCTTC. This codes for CAISGQDLYGYTF.